The 30 T cell receptor beta chains listed next were all sequenced from one sample in a study of T-cell reconstitution after alpha-beta-depleted transplantation in children. Preparation of the TCRbeta library involved a method that used unique molecular identifiers. TCRdb re-called the PCR reads with MiXCR, one entry per CDR3 protein. The sample consists of around 670,000 distinct CDR3 sequences, less than 15% of them appearing once. The material sequenced was PBMCs, taken before TCRalphabeta/CD19-depleted stem cell transplant. All receptors derive from a girl aged 2-10 years with congenital amegakaryocytic thrombocytopenia, due to receive a stem cell transplant.

This clonotype has a handful of counts. This chain connects TRBV29-1 to TRBJ1-1; 9 bases fit TRBD1. The CDR3 has 14 residues. V was clipped by 2 bases and J by 4 bases; unmatched bases: 5. Germline CDR1 reads SQVTM; CDR2 reads ANQGSEA. CDR3 sequence: CSVEPGQGITEAFF. CDR3 DNA: TGCAGCGTTGAACCCGGACAGGGGATCACTGAAGCTTTCTTT.

Of note for this clonotype: The junction differs from germline at one of its ends, possibly a read error. J is TRBJ1-3 and V is TRBV29-1, with D uncertain. Germline values: CDR1 SQVTM, CDR2 ANQGSEA. This CDR3 is built from 14 residues. CDR3 sequence: CSVKDVAQGNTIYF. In nucleotides, the CDR3 is TGCAGCGTTAAAGACGTGGCTCAGGGAAACACCATATATTTT.

This clonotype was observed a few times. The chain couples TRBV6-5 to TRBJ2-5; 8 bases match TRBD2. The CDR3 sequence is 15 residues long. V dropped 5 bases and J dropped 3; count of bases not matched to a gene: 8. Looked up from germline, CDR1 is MNHEY and CDR2 is SVGAGI. DNA for the CDR3: TGTGCCAGCAGTACCCGACTAGCGAGTAAAGAGACCCAGTACTTC. It specifies CASSTRLASKETQYF.

About this clonotype: A read error may explain this, as a much larger clone is one base away. The V gene is TRBV5-1, the J gene TRBJ2-3, with 8 bases fitting TRBD2. This CDR3 has 16 amino acids. CDR1 and CDR2 (germline): SGHRS, YFSETQ. The CDR3 coding sequence is TGCGCCAGCAGCTTGGTTGCGGGAGGTTTGACAGATACGCCGTATTTT. Its protein is CASSLVAGGLTDTPYF.

This clonotype has at least ten counts. The V gene is TRBV29-1, the J gene TRBJ2-1; 9 positions agree with TRBD2. Germline lookup yields CDR1 SQVTM and CDR2 ANQGSEA. V trimming: 0 bases; J trimming: 6 bases; junction bases outside the gene matches: 15. CDR3 length equals 18 residues. The CDR3 is CSVEDRASGTTVVNEQFF. Written as DNA, the CDR3 is TGCAGCGTTGAAGATCGTGCTAGCGGGACCACGGTTGTCAATGAGCAGTTCTTC.

The V call is TRBV5-1, the J call TRBJ2-2, with 9 bases identical to TRBD1. V trimming: 4 bases; J trimming: 4 bases; junction bases outside the gene matches: 8. This CDR3 region has 16 residues. From germline, CDR1 is SGHRS and CDR2 YFSETQ. The CDR3 loop reads CASSPGTGSLTGELFF. In nucleotides, the CDR3 is TGCGCCAGCAGCCCCGGGACAGGGTCCCTCACCGGGGAGCTGTTTTTT. The full variable domain, in which reference TRBV5-1 and TRBJ2-2 provide the parts outside the CDR3, is KAGVTQTPRYLIKTRGQQVTLSCSPISGHRSVSWYQQTPGQGLQFLFEYFSETQRNKGNFPGRFSGRQFSNSRSEMNVSTLELGDSALYLCASSPGTGSLTGELFFGEGSRLTVL.

The chain carries TRBV5-1 and TRBJ2-7; D gene ambiguous. Trimming took 1 base from V and 4 from J, leaving 12 bases between them. The CDR3 consists of 14 residues. Germline values: CDR1 SGHRS, CDR2 YFSETQ. CDR3 coding DNA: TGCGCCAGCAGCTTGATCCCGGTGGGGTACGAGCAGTACTTC. It is translated as CASSLIPVGYEQYF.

The chain recombines TRBV7-3 with TRBJ2-3, with 8 bases aligning to TRBD1. The CDR3 totals 15 residues. Trimming took 4 bases from V and 8 from J; bases not matched to a gene: 11. Germline-derived CDR1 and CDR2 are SGHTA and FQGTGA. The CDR3 DNA follows: TGTGCCAGCAGCTCCCAGGGGGCCCTTCGGGGTACGCAGTATTTT. Protein product: CASSSQGALRGTQYF. The full variable domain, its missing parts supplied by reference TRBV7-3 and TRBJ2-3, is GAGVSQTPSNKVTEKGKYVELRCDPISGHTALYWYRQSLGQGPEFLIYFQGTGAADDSGLPNDRFFAVRPEGSVSTLKIQRTERGDSAVYLCASSSQGALRGTQYFGPGTRLTVL.

There are a few counts of this clonotype. The V and J genes are TRBV7-9 and TRBJ2-1; 10 bases are shared with TRBD2. Germline lookup yields CDR1 SEHNR and CDR2 FQNEAQ (reference sequence). Losses at the gene ends were 1 base for V and 8 bases for J; bases not matched to a gene: 11. CDR3 length: 17 residues. CDR3 in amino acids: CASSLGSSGSVWDEQFF. DNA of the CDR3: TGTGCCAGCAGCTTAGGTTCTAGCGGGAGCGTTTGGGATGAGCAGTTCTTC.

The V gene is TRBV15, the J gene TRBJ2-7; D is unresolved. V dropped 0 bases and J dropped 2 bases, with 20 bases sitting between them. The CDR3 runs to 18 residues. The germline V gene encodes CDR1 LNHNV and CDR2 YYDKDF (reference sequence). The CDR3 loop is CATSRDLDNRGVTYEQYF. In nucleotides, the CDR3 is TGTGCCACCAGCAGAGATCTGGATAACCGAGGAGTAACCTACGAGCAGTACTTC.

There are a few counts of this clonotype. The V call is TRBV5-1, the J call TRBJ1-5, with D possibly being TRBD1 (5 bases). This CDR3 region has 16 residues. Trimming pared 4 bases from V and 4 bases from J, leaving 18 bases between. Per the germline V gene, CDR1 is SGHRS and CDR2 is YFSETQ. The CDR3, as DNA: TGCGCCAGCAGCCACGGCCGGGGCCGAGGGAATCAGCCCCAGCATTTT. It yields the protein CASSHGRGRGNQPQHF.

The chain employs TRBV12-3 or TRBV12-4 and TRBJ2-1; D possibly corresponds to TRBD2 (6 bases). The CDR3 extends over 16 amino acids. V lost 3 bases, J lost 3 bases, and 15 bases lay in between. CDR3 residues: CASSFGGVGFYNEQFF. The CDR3 nucleotides read TGTGCCAGCAGTTTCGGCGGGGTGGGGTTCTACAATGAGCAGTTCTTC.

This clonotype came up many times. V is TRBV20-1 and J is TRBJ2-5; 12 positions agree with TRBD2. The trim removed 6 bases at V and 4 bases at J, leaving 9 bases unmatched. The germline CDR1 and CDR2 sequences are DFQATT and SNEGSKA (reference sequence). CDR3 length: 15 residues. CDR3 nucleotides: TGCAGTGCACTCGGACTAGCGGGATGGGTAGAGACCCAGTACTTC. Its protein is CSALGLAGWVETQYF.

There are many counts of this clonotype. The V call is TRBV18, the J call TRBJ1-5; the match to TRBD1 covers 8 bases. The CDR3 has 13 amino acids. V dropped 5 bases and J dropped 7; count of bases not matched to a gene: 4. CDR1 KGHSH and CDR2 LQKENI come from the germline V gene. The CDR3 sequence: CASSTDRDQPQHF. The CDR3 DNA follows: TGTGCCAGCTCAACGGACAGGGACCAGCCCCAGCATTTT.

This clonotype was seen many times. V is TRBV4-1 and J is TRBJ1-4, with a weak D call TRBD1 (6 bases). This CDR3 is built from 17 residues. The germline V gene has CDR1 MGHRA and CDR2 YSYEKL. V lost 0 bases and J lost 5, with 16 bases in between. In nucleotides, the CDR3 is TGCGCCAGCAGCCAAGAGCATACGGTGCAGGGGAATGAAAAACTGTTTTTT. The encoded protein is CASSQEHTVQGNEKLFF.

This clonotype was recorded many times. The gene calls are TRBV29-1 and TRBJ2-5; the D is unclear. This CDR3 is built from 10 residues. Germline V gene lookup returns CDR1 SQVTM and CDR2 ANQGSEA. Trimming removed 5 bases at V and 5 bases at J, with 6 bases between. The chain's CDR3 is CSVLVETQYF. The CDR3 region has the DNA TGCAGCGTTTTGGTCGAGACCCAGTACTTC.

Turning to this clonotype: This may come from a read error, since a much larger clone is one base off. The chain carries TRBV20-1 and TRBJ1-4; D is possibly TRBD1 (5 bases). This CDR3 is built from 15 residues. Per the germline V gene, CDR1 is DFQATT and CDR2 is SNEGSKA (reference sequence). The CDR3 DNA is TGCAGTGCTGTTGACCCCCAGGGAGCTAATGAAAAACTGTATTTT. It specifies CSAVDPQGANEKLYF.

This clonotype was seen ten or more times. This chain connects TRBV5-1 to TRBJ2-3; D is possibly TRBD1 or TRBD2 (5 bases each). Trimming removed 1 base at V and 4 bases at J, with 16 bases between. The CDR3 extends over 16 amino acids. Germline V CDR1 and CDR2: SGHRS, YFSETQ. CDR3 region: CASSLLSGRGADTQYF. In DNA, the CDR3 is TGCGCCAGCAGCTTGCTGAGCGGCAGAGGGGCAGATACGCAGTATTTT.

Of note for this clonotype: Possible read error: a much larger clone is one base away. The chain recombines TRBV20-1 with TRBJ2-5; D is ambiguous. This CDR3 comprises 14 residues. V was pared by 5 bases and J by 3 bases, with 16 bases between. The germline gives CDR1 DFQATT, CDR2 SNEGSKA (reference sequence). CDR3 bases: TGCAGTGCTCCCTTGTACGGCAGGAAAGAGACCCAGTACTTC. Its translation: CSAPLYGRKETQYF.

There are a few counts of this clonotype. This chain joins TRBV12-3 or TRBV12-4 and TRBJ1-5; a possible D gene is TRBD1 (5 bases). The CDR3 extends over 14 amino acids. With 7 bases removed from V and 6 bases from J, the gap between germline ends came to 16 bases. CDR3 protein: CASTHIPGGQPQHF. The CDR3 nucleotides are TGTGCCAGCACTCACATCCCCGGGGGTCAGCCCCAGCATTTT.

This clonotype has a count of ten or more. V gene TRBV29-1 combines with J gene TRBJ2-7; the D gene is possibly TRBD2 (6 bases). This CDR3 region has 12 residues. Trimming took 5 bases from V and 6 from J, leaving 14 bases between them. CDR1 is SQVTM and CDR2 is ANQGSEA in the germline V gene. The CDR3 spells CSVPRGVGEQYF. In DNA form, the CDR3 reads TGCAGCGTTCCTCGCGGGGTGGGCGAGCAGTACTTC.

This clonotype was seen only a few times. This chain uses TRBV7-9 with TRBJ1-2, with D unresolved. Germline V gene lookup returns CDR1 SEHNR and CDR2 FQNEAQ (reference sequence). The CDR3 length is 15 residues. The germline V and J ends were trimmed by 5 bases and 9 bases, with 22 bases remaining between them. The CDR3 region is CASSMITALLVSYTF. Here the CDR3 DNA reads TGTGCCAGCAGCATGATAACAGCCCTCCTAGTGAGCTACACCTTC.

This clonotype was counted at least ten times. This chain uses TRBV12-3 or TRBV12-4 with TRBJ2-3, with 11 bases matching TRBD2. V dropped 6 bases and J dropped 6; count of bases not matched to a gene: 8. CDR3 length: 15 amino acids. This CDR3 reads CASRNSGRARDTQYF. The CDR3 DNA reads as TGTGCCAGCAGGAATAGCGGGAGGGCGCGGGATACGCAGTATTTT.

This clonotype has just a few counts. CDR3 sequence: CASAILTRAEQFF. DNA for the CDR3: TGTGCCAGCGCTATTCTAACCAGGGCTGAGCAGTTCTTC. The V call is TRBV14, the J call TRBJ2-1; D might be TRBD1 (5 bases). CDR3 length: 13 residues. Looked up from germline, CDR1 is SGHDN and CDR2 is FVKESK. Trimming stripped 8 bases from V and 9 bases from J, with 17 bases between.

V and J are TRBV20-1 and TRBJ2-1, with 9 bases that match TRBD2. The CDR3 covers 13 residues. Germline CDR1 DFQATT, CDR2 SNEGSKA (reference sequence). Trimming took 6 bases from V and 3 from J; bases not matched to a gene: 3. The CDR3 nucleotides read TGCAGTGCCCCTAGCGGGGACTACAATGAGCAGTTCTTC. Protein product: CSAPSGDYNEQFF.

This clonotype was picked up many times. The rearrangement joins TRBV9 to TRBJ1-1; possibly TRBD1 for D (5 bases). This CDR3 region has 13 residues. The germline gives CDR1 SGDLS, CDR2 YYNGEE. Trimming shortened V by 4 bases and J by 1 base, and 8 bases separated the two germline ends. For the CDR3, the DNA is TGTGCCAGCAGCACAGGTTCGAACACTGAAGCTTTCTTT. This gives the protein CASSTGSNTEAFF.

This chain connects TRBV20-1 to TRBJ2-7, with TRBD2 matching 8 bases. With 5 bases clipped from V and 4 bases from J, the junction kept 7 bases outside the gene matches. Germline CDR1 reads DFQATT; CDR2 reads SNEGSKA (reference sequence). The CDR3 consists of 13 residues. CDR3 DNA: TGCAGTGCTCTCGGGAGGGTTGGGTACGAGCAGTACTTC. Its translation is CSALGRVGYEQYF.

J is TRBJ2-3 and V is TRBV28; D not certain. The CDR3 covers 15 residues. CDR1 is MDHEN, CDR2 SYDVKM, per germline. V was cut by 1 base and J by 4 bases, with 12 bases left in between. The CDR3 spells CASSLLWGFADTQYF. The CDR3 DNA follows: TGTGCCAGCAGTTTATTGTGGGGTTTTGCAGATACGCAGTATTTT.

This clonotype occurred many times. V gene TRBV20-1 combines with J gene TRBJ2-5; D not resolved. V was pared by 3 bases and J by 4 bases, with 6 bases between. This CDR3 comprises 11 residues. In germline, CDR1 is DFQATT, CDR2 SNEGSKA (reference sequence). The CDR3 nucleotides are TGCAGTGCTAGTTTGGCAGAGACCCAGTACTTC. Its translation: CSASLAETQYF.

The chain couples TRBV4-1 to TRBJ2-3, with D unresolved. V was trimmed by 1 base and J by 2 bases, leaving 10 bases between them. The CDR3 totals 15 residues. Germline assignment: CDR1 MGHRA and CDR2 YSYEKL. The CDR3 region is CASSQVGRITDTQYF. The DNA for the CDR3 is TGCGCCAGCAGCCAAGTTGGCCGAATCACAGATACGCAGTATTTT.